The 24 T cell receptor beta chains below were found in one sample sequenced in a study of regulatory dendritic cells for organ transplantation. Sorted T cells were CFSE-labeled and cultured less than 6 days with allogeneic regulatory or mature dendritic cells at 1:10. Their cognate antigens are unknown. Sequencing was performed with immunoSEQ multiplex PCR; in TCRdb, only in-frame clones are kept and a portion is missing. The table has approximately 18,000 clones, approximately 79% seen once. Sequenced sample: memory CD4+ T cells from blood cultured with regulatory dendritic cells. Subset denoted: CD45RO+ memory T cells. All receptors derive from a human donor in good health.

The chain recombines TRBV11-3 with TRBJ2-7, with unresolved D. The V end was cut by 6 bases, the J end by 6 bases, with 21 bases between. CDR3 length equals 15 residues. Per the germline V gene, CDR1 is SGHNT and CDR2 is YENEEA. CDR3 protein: CASSPGWTEVGEQYF. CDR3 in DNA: TGTGCCAGCAGTCCGGGTTGGACCGAGGTAGGCGAGCAGTACTTC.

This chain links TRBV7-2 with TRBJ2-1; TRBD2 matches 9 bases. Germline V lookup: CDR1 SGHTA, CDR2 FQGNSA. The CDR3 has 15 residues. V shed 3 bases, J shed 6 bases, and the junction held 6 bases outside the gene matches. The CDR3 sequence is CASSLAGGWGNEQFF. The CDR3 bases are TGTGCCAGCAGCTTGGCGGGAGGGTGGGGCAATGAGCAGTTCTTC.

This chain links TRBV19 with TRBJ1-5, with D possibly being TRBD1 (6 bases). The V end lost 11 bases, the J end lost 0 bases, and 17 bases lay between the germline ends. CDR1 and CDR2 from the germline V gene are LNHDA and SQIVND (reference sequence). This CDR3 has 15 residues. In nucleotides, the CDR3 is TGTGCCTGCGAACCGACAGGCTATAGCAATCAGCCCCAGCATTTT. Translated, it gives CACEPTGYSNQPQHF.

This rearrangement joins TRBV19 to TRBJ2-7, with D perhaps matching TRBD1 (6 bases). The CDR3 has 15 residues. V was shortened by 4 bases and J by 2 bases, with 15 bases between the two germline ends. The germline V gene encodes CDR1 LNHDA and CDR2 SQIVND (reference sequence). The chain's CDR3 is CASSRGQAFAYEQYF. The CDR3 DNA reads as TGTGCCAGTAGTAGGGGGCAGGCCTTTGCCTACGAGCAGTACTTC.

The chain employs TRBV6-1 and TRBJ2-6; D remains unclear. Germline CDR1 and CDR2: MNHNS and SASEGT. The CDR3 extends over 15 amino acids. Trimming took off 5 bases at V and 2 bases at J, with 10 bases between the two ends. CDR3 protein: CASSLDGAGANVLTF. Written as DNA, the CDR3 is TGTGCCAGCAGTCTAGACGGAGCTGGGGCCAACGTCCTGACTTTC.

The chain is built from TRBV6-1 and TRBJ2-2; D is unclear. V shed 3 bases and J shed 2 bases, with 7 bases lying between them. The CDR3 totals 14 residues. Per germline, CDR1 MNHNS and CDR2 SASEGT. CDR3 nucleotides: TGTGCCAGCAGTGATCTGCGAAACACCGGGGAGCTGTTTTTT. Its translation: CASSDLRNTGELFF.

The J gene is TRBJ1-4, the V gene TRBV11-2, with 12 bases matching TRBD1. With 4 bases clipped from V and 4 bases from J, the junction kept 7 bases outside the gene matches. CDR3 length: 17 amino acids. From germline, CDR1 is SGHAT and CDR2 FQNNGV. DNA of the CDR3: TGTGCCAGCAGCTCCGGGACAGGGGGCTCCCTTAATGAAAAACTGTTTTTT. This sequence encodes CASSSGTGGSLNEKLFF.

For the CDR3, the DNA is TGTGCCAGCAGCCCGGTGACTAGCGGGAGTGCTACGCAGTATTTT. Its protein is CASSPVTSGSATQYF. This rearrangement joins TRBV9 to TRBJ2-3, with 12 bases lining up with TRBD2. The CDR3 runs 15 residues. V dropped 4 bases and J dropped 8; count of bases not matched to a gene: 8. Germline CDR1 reads SGDLS; CDR2 reads YYNGEE.

The CDR3 reads CASSVRQGGTDTQYF. The DNA of the CDR3 is TGTGCCAGCAGCGTACGACAGGGAGGAACAGATACGCAGTATTTT. The chain carries TRBV11-2 and TRBJ2-3; perhaps TRBD1 as D (7 bases). Germline-derived CDR1 and CDR2 are SGHAT and FQNNGV. Trimming pared 5 bases from V and 3 bases from J, leaving 15 bases between. The CDR3 spans 15 residues.

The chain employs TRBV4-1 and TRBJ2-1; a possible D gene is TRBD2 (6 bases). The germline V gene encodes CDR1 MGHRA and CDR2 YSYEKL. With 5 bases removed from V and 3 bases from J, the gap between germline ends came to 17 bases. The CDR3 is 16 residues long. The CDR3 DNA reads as TGCGCCAGCAGCACCCCGGGACTCGGCCGCTACAATGAGCAGTTCTTC. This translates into CASSTPGLGRYNEQFF.

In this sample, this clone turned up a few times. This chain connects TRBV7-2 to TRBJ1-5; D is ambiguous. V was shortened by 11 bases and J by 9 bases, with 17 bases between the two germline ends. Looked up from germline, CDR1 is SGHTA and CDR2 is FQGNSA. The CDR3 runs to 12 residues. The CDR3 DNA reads TGTGCCTCCAAAGCCCCTTTTGGGCCCCAGCATTTT. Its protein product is CASKAPFGPQHF.

This chain's CDR3 is CALGRQGVNEKLFF. CDR3 nucleotides: TGCGCCCTTGGCAGACAGGGGGTGAATGAAAAACTGTTTTTT. The rearrangement joins TRBV23-1 to TRBJ1-4, with 9 bases matching TRBD1. TRBV23-1 is flagged as an ORF with uncertain function. The CDR3 contains 14 residues. The V and J ends lost 11 bases and 5 bases, in that order; junction bases with no gene match: 9.

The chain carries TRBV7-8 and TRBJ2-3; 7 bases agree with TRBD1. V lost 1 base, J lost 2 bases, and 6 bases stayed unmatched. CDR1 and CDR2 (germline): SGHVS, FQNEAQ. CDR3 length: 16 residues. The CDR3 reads CASSLGGGVHTDTQYF. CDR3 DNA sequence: TGTGCCAGCAGCTTAGGAGGGGGCGTCCACACAGATACGCAGTATTTT. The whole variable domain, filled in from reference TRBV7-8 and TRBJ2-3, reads GAGVSQSPRYKVAKRGQDVALRCDPISGHVSLFWYQQALGQGPEFLTYFQNEAQLDKSGLPSDRFFAERPEGSVSTLKIQRTQQEDSAVYLCASSLGGGVHTDTQYFGPGTRLTVL.

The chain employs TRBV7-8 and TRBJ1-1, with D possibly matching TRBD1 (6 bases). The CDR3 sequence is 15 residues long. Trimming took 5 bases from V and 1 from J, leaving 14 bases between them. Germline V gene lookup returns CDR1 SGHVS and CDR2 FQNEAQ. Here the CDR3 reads CASSPRAGQNTEAFF. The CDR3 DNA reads TGTGCCAGCAGCCCCCGTGCGGGACAGAACACTGAAGCTTTCTTT. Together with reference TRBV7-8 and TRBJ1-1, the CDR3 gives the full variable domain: GAGVSQSPRYKVAKRGQDVALRCDPISGHVSLFWYQQALGQGPEFLTYFQNEAQLDKSGLPSDRFFAERPEGSVSTLKIQRTQQEDSAVYLCASSPRAGQNTEAFFGQGTRLTVV.

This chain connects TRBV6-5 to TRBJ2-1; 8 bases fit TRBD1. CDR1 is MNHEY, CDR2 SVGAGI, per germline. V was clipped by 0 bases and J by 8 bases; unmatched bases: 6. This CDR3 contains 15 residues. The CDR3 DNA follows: TGTGCCAGCAGTTACTCGCAGGGGGCCCGGTATGAGCAGTTCTTC. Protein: CASSYSQGARYEQFF.

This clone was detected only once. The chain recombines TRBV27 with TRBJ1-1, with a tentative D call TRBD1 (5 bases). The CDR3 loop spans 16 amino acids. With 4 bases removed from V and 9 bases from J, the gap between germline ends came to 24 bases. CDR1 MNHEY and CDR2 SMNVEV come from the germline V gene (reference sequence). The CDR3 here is CASSYLPQGNRGKAFF. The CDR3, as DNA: TGTGCCAGCAGTTACCTACCCCAGGGTAACCGCGGAAAAGCTTTCTTT.

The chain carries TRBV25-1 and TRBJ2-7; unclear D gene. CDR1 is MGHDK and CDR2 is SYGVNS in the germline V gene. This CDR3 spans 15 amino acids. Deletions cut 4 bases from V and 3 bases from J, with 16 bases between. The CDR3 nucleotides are TGTGCCAGCAGTGTGGAAGGCCCCCCTTTCTACGAGCAGTACTTC. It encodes CASSVEGPPFYEQYF.

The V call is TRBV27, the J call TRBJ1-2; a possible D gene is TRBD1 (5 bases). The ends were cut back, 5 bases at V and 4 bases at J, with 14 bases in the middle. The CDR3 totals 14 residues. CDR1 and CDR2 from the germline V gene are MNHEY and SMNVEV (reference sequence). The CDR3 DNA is TGTGCCAGCAGTGGTCAGGGCGGTGGCTATGGCTACACCTTC. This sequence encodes CASSGQGGGYGYTF.

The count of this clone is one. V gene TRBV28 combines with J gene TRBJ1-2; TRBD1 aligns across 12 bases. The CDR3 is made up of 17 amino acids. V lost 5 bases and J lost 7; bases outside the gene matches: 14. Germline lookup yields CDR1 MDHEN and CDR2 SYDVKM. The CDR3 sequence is CASSPLGGQGARGGYTF. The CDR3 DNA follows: TGTGCCAGCAGTCCCCTTGGGGGACAGGGGGCGAGGGGTGGCTACACCTTC.

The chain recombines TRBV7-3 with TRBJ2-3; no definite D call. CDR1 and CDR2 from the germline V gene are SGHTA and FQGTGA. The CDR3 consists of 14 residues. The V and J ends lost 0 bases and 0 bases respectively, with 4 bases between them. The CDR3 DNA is TGTGCCAGCAGCTTAACACATAGCACAGATACGCAGTATTTT. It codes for CASSLTHSTDTQYF.

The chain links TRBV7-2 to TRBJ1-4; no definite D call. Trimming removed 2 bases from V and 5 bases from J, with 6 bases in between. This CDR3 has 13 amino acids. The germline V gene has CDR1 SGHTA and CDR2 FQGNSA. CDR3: CASSLSGNEKLFF. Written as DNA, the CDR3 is TGTGCCAGCAGCTTATCCGGAAATGAAAAACTGTTTTTT.

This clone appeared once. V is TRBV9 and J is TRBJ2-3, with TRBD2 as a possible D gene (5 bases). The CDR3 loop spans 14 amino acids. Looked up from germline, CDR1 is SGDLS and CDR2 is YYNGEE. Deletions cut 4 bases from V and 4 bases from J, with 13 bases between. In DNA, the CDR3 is TGTGCCAGCAGCATCGACCCTAGCCCAGATACGCAGTATTTT. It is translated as CASSIDPSPDTQYF.

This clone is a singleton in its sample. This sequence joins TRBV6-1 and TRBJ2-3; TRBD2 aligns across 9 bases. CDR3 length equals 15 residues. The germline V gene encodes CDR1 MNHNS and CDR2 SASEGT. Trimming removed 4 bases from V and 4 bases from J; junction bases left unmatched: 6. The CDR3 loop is CASSVSAGGPDTQYF. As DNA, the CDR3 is TGTGCCAGCAGTGTATCCGCGGGGGGGCCAGATACGCAGTATTTT.

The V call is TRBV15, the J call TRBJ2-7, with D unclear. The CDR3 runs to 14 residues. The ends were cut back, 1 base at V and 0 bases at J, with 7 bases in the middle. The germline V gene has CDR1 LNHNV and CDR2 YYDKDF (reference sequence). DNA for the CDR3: TGTGCCACCAGCAGAGTTGCCTACTCCTACGAGCAGTACTTC. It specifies CATSRVAYSYEQYF.